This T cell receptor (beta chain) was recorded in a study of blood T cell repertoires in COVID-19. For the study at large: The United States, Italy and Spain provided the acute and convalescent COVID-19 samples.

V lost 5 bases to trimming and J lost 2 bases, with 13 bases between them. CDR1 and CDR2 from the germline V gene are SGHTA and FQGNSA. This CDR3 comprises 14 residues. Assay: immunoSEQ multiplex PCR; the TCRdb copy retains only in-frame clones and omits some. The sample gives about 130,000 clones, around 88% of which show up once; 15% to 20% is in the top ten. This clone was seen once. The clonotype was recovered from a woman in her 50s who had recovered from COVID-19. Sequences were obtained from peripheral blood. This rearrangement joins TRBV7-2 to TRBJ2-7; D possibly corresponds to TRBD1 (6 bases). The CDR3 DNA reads TGTGCCAGCAGCGACAGGCCCCAAACCTACGAGCAGTACTTC. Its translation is CASSDRPQTYEQYF.